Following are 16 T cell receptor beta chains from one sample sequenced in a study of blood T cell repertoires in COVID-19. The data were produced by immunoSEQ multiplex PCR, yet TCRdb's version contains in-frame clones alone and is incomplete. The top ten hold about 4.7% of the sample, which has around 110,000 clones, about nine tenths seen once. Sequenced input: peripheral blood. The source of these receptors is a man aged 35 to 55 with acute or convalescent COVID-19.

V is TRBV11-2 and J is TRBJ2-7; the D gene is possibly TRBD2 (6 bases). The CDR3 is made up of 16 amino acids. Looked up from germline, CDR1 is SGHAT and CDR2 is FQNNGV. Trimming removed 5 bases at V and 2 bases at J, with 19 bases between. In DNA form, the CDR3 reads TGTGCCAGCAGCCCCCGCCGGGACTTCAACCCCTACGAGCAGTACTTC. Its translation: CASSPRRDFNPYEQYF.

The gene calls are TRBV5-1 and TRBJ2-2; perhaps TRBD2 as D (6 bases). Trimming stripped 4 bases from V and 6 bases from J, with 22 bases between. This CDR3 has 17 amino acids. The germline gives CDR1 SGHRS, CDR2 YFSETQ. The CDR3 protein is CASSDPSLGGRAGELFF. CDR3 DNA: TGCGCCAGCAGCGACCCGAGTCTGGGGGGTCGGGCCGGGGAGCTGTTTTTT.

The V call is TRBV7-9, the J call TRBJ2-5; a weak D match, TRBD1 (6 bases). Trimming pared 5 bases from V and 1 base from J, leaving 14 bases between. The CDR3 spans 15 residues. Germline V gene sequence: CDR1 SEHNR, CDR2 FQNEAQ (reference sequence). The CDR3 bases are TGTGCCAGCAGCACGACCCGGACAGCCCAAGAGACCCAGTACTTC. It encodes CASSTTRTAQETQYF.

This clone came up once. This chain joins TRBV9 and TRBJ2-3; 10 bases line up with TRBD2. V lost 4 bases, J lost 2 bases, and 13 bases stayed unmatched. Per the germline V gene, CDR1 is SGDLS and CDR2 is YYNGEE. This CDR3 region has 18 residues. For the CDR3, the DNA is TGTGCCAGCAGCACCCTGAGTTCTAGCGGGGGACTCACAGATACGCAGTATTTT. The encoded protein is CASSTLSSSGGLTDTQYF.

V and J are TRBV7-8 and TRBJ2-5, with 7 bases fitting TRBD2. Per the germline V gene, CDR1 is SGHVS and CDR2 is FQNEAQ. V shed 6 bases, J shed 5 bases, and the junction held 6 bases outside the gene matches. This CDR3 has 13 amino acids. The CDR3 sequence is CASSLSGWETQYF. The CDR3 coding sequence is TGTGCCAGCAGTCTTAGCGGGTGGGAGACCCAGTACTTC.

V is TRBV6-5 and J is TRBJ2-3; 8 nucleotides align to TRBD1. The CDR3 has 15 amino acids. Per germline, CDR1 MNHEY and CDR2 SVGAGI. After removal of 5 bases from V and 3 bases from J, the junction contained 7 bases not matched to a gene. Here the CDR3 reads CASSPQGGWTDTQYF. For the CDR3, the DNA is TGTGCCAGCAGTCCACAGGGGGGTTGGACAGATACGCAGTATTTT.

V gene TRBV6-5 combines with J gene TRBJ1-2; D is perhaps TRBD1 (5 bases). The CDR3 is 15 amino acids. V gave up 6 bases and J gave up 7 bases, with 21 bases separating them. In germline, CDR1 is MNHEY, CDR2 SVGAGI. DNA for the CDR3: TGTGCCAGCAGCTTGTGGGGCGAGGTTGATGGTGGCTACACCTTC. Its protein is CASSLWGEVDGGYTF.

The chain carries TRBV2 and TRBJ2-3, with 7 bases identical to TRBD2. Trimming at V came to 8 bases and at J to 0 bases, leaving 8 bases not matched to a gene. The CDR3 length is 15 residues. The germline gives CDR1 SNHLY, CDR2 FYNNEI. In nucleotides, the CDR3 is TGTGCCAGCTCCCCAGGGCGGGGGAGCACAGATACGCAGTATTTT. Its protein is CASSPGRGSTDTQYF.

The chain's CDR3 is CASRPQGDNSPLHF. The CDR3 coding sequence is TGTGCCAGCAGACCACAGGGGGATAATTCACCCCTCCACTTT. V gene TRBV6-5 combines with J gene TRBJ1-6, with TRBD1 identical over 8 bases. The length of the CDR3 is 14 residues. Germline loops: CDR1 MNHEY, CDR2 SVGAGI. The V segment lost 6 bases and the J segment 5 bases; nucleotides outside the gene matches: 3.

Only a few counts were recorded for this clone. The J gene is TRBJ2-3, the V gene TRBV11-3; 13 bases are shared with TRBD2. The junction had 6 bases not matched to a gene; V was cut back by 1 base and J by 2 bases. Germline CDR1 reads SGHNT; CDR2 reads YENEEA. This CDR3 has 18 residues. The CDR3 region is CASSLGLAGGVFTDTQYF. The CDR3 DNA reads TGTGCCAGCAGCTTAGGACTAGCGGGAGGTGTTTTCACAGATACGCAGTATTTT.

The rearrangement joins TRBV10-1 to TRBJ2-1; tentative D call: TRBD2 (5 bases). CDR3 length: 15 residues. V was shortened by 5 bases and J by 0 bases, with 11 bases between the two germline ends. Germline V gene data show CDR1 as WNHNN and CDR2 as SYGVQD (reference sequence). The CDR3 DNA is TGCGCCAGCAGTCGCACTAGAAGCTCCTACAATGAGCAGTTCTTC. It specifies CASSRTRSSYNEQFF.

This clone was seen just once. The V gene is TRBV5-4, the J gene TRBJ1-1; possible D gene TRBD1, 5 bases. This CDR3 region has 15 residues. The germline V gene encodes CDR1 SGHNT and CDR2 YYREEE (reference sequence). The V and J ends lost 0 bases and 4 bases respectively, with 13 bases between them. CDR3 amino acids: CASSLDWGRGTEAFF. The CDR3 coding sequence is TGTGCCAGCAGCTTGGATTGGGGAAGGGGCACTGAAGCTTTCTTT.

This CDR3 is CASSPSGAGYEQYF. The CDR3, as DNA: TGTGCCAGCAGTCCCAGCGGGGCGGGCTACGAGCAGTACTTC. The chain has TRBV6-4 and TRBJ2-7, with TRBD2 matching over 7 bases. Trimming at V came to 5 bases and at J to 3 bases, leaving 7 bases not matched to a gene. Germline CDR1 is MRHNA and CDR2 is SNTAGT. This CDR3 has 14 residues.

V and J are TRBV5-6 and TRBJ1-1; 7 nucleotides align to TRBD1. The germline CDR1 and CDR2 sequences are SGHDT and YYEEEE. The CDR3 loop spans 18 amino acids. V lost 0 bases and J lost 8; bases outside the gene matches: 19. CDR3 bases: TGTGCCAGCAGCTTGGAGGTACAGGGGATATCTAAGATTTCAGAAGCTTTCTTT. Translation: CASSLEVQGISKISEAFF.

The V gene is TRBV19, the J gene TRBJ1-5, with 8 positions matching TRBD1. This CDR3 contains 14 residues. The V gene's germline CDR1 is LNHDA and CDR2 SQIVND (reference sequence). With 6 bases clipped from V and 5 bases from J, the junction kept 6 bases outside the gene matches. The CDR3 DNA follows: TGTGCCAGTAGCCCGGGACAGGATGATCAGCCCCAGCATTTT. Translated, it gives CASSPGQDDQPQHF.

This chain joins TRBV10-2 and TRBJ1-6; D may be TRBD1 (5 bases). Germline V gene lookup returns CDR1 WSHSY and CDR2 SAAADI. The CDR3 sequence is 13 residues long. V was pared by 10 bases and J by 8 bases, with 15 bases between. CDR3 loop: CATMGTHDSPLHF. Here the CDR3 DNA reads TGCGCCACAATGGGGACTCACGATTCACCCCTCCACTTT.